Below are 32 T cell receptor beta chains sequenced from a single sample in a study of Tregs in tolerant kidney transplant recipients. Using immunoSEQ multiplex PCR, the repertoire was profiled, and TCRdb retains in-frame clones only, with some absent. Found here are around 85,000 clones, about 91% of them singletons; the top ten hold approximately 0.35%. Source: Tregs from blood, taken before the transplant. These receptors came from a human donor who received a combined kidney and bone marrow transplant.

This sequence joins TRBV30 and TRBJ2-7; no clear D gene. Between the trimmed V and J ends, which lost 3 bases and 6 bases, there was a span of 9 bases. This CDR3 region has 11 residues. CDR1 GTSNPN and CDR2 SVGIG come from the germline V gene (reference sequence). The CDR3 loop is CAWSAIGEQYF. The CDR3 DNA reads as TGTGCCTGGAGCGCAATCGGCGAGCAGTACTTC.

The J gene is TRBJ1-1, the V gene TRBV4-1; D remains ambiguous. Trimming pared 1 base from V and 4 bases from J, leaving 7 bases between. The CDR3 extends over 13 amino acids. The V gene's germline CDR1 is MGHRA and CDR2 YSYEKL. Here the CDR3 DNA reads TGCGCCAGCAGCCAAGGAAGTGGCACTGAAGCTTTCTTT. Translated, it gives CASSQGSGTEAFF.

The chain recombines TRBV7-2 with TRBJ2-3; D remains unclear. The CDR3 sequence is 14 residues long. CDR1 and CDR2 from the germline V gene are SGHTA and FQGNSA. Trimming removed 1 base from V and 6 bases from J, with 11 bases in between. The CDR3 DNA follows: TGTGCCAGCAGCTTAGAGGCGGTGGGGGATACGCAGTATTTT. As protein: CASSLEAVGDTQYF.

V usage is TRBV5-1 and J usage is TRBJ2-3; a weak D match, TRBD2 (5 bases). Trimming cost V 0 bases and J 5 bases, with 10 bases left between them. The CDR3 spans 14 residues. Germline V gene data show CDR1 as SGHRS and CDR2 as YFSETQ. In DNA, the CDR3 is TGCGCCAGCAGCTTGGATGCGGGCTTAGATACGCAGTATTTT. As protein: CASSLDAGLDTQYF.

J is TRBJ1-2 and V is TRBV5-6; D is unclear. Trimming left V 5 bases short and J 4 bases short, with 18 bases between. Germline V gives CDR1 SGHDT, CDR2 YYEEEE. The CDR3 is 15 residues long. This chain's CDR3 is CASRTRTDAIYGYTF. CDR3 sequence (DNA): TGTGCCAGCAGAACCCGGACGGACGCTATCTATGGCTACACCTTC.

The V call is TRBV19, the J call TRBJ2-1, with 11 bases identical to TRBD2. V shed 6 bases, J shed 8 bases, and the junction held 9 bases outside the gene matches. CDR3 length: 15 amino acids. Germline V gives CDR1 LNHDA, CDR2 SQIVND (reference sequence). CDR3 nucleotide sequence: TGTGCCAGTAGGACGGATAGCGGGAGGGCCCATGAGCAGTTCTTC. It yields the protein CASRTDSGRAHEQFF.

CDR3 residues: CASSSGQGNLGTEAFF. The CDR3 DNA reads as TGCGCCAGCAGCTCTGGACAGGGAAACTTGGGGACTGAAGCTTTCTTT. This sequence joins TRBV5-1 and TRBJ1-1, with 8 bases identical to TRBD1. This CDR3 is built from 16 residues. The trim removed 3 bases at V and 5 bases at J, leaving 12 bases unmatched. The V gene's germline CDR1 is SGHRS and CDR2 YFSETQ. The full variable domain, rest sourced from reference TRBV5-1 and TRBJ1-1, is KAGVTQTPRYLIKTRGQQVTLSCSPISGHRSVSWYQQTPGQGLQFLFEYFSETQRNKGNFPGRFSGRQFSNSRSEMNVSTLELGDSALYLCASSSGQGNLGTEAFFGQGTRLTVV.

The rearrangement uses TRBV15 and TRBJ2-2, with D tentatively TRBD1 (6 bases). The CDR3 totals 15 residues. V dropped 0 bases and J dropped 2 bases, with 7 bases sitting between them. Germline lookup yields CDR1 LNHNV and CDR2 YYDKDF (reference sequence). The CDR3 DNA reads as TGTGCCACCAGCAGAGAGGGACATAACACCGGGGAGCTGTTTTTT. Its translation is CATSREGHNTGELFF.

The chain couples TRBV5-1 to TRBJ2-7; 8 bases map to TRBD2. This CDR3 has 15 amino acids. In germline, CDR1 is SGHRS, CDR2 YFSETQ. V lost 2 bases and J lost 1; bases outside the gene matches: 5. The CDR3 here is CASSFRTSSSYEQYF. The CDR3 DNA follows: TGCGCCAGCAGCTTCCGGACTAGCAGTTCCTACGAGCAGTACTTC.

The chain has TRBV6-6 and TRBJ1-5; D uncertain. Trimming took off 2 bases at V and 8 bases at J, with 10 bases between the two ends. This CDR3 has 13 amino acids. The germline V gene has CDR1 MNHNY and CDR2 SVGAGI (reference sequence). The CDR3 nucleotides are TGTGCCAGCAGTTACGTGGGAGTGGAGCCCCAGCATTTT. This translates into CASSYVGVEPQHF.

The J gene is TRBJ2-7, the V gene TRBV27; 9 bases agree with TRBD1. This CDR3 has 16 residues. Trimming at V came to 5 bases and at J to 3 bases, leaving 11 bases not matched to a gene. In germline, CDR1 is MNHEY, CDR2 SMNVEV (reference sequence). The CDR3 region is CASSPGDRAFLYEQYF. CDR3 sequence (DNA): TGTGCCAGCAGTCCGGGGGACAGGGCATTCCTCTACGAGCAGTACTTC.

This chain uses TRBV5-1 with TRBJ1-2, with D hard to call. V was trimmed by 0 bases and J by 8 bases, leaving 14 bases between them. Germline V gene sequence: CDR1 SGHRS, CDR2 YFSETQ. This CDR3 is built from 14 residues. CDR3 protein: CASSLASGHGGYTF. DNA for the CDR3: TGCGCCAGCAGCTTGGCTTCCGGCCACGGGGGCTACACCTTC. Drawing the rest from reference TRBV5-1 and TRBJ1-2, the complete variable domain is KAGVTQTPRYLIKTRGQQVTLSCSPISGHRSVSWYQQTPGQGLQFLFEYFSETQRNKGNFPGRFSGRQFSNSRSEMNVSTLELGDSALYLCASSLASGHGGYTFGSGTRLTVV.

DNA for the CDR3: TGTGCCAGCTCGATCATGAACCTAGGTGGTGAAAAACTGTTTTTT. It encodes CASSIMNLGGEKLFF. The chain employs TRBV28 and TRBJ1-4, with D uncertain. The CDR3 extends over 15 amino acids. V was clipped by 8 bases and J by 7 bases, with 20 bases between them. Germline CDR1 and CDR2: MDHEN and SYDVKM.

The V gene is TRBV7-2, the J gene TRBJ2-7, with 15 bases that match TRBD2. The J call may be incorrect, as the DNA end agrees better with TRBJ2-5. Germline CDR1 reads SGHTA; CDR2 reads FQGNSA. CDR3 size: 19 residues. The DNA for the CDR3 is TGTGCCAGCAGTCCCCCGGCGGGGACTAGCGGGAGGTACCAAGAGACCCAGTACTTC. Translation: CASSPPAGTSGRYQETQYF.

The chain is built from TRBV19 and TRBJ2-1, with TRBD2 matching 8 bases. This CDR3 spans 15 amino acids. V lost 6 bases, J lost 4 bases, and 8 bases stayed unmatched. Germline V gene sequence: CDR1 LNHDA, CDR2 SQIVND (reference sequence). The CDR3 loop reads CASSTQLAEYNEQFF. CDR3 nucleotides: TGTGCCAGTAGCACACAACTAGCGGAGTACAATGAGCAGTTCTTC.

The chain employs TRBV6-1 and TRBJ2-2; D unresolved. The CDR3 is made up of 15 amino acids. The V end lost 1 base, the J end lost 4 bases, and 10 bases lay between the germline ends. CDR1 MNHNS and CDR2 SASEGT come from the germline V gene. The CDR3 region is CASSEGGWVTGELFF. The CDR3 bases are TGTGCCAGCAGTGAAGGTGGATGGGTCACCGGGGAGCTGTTTTTT.

This rearrangement joins TRBV11-2 to TRBJ2-1; TRBD1 might be the D (6 bases). Germline V gene lookup returns CDR1 SGHAT and CDR2 FQNNGV. V was pared by 2 bases and J by 7 bases, with 12 bases between. The CDR3 totals 14 residues. The CDR3 DNA reads as TGTGCCAGCAGCTTATGGGACATAGGGAATGAGCAGTTCTTC. This translates into CASSLWDIGNEQFF.

This clone was observed a few times. Additional DNA sequences in this sample encode the identical CDR3. The genes are TRBV28 and TRBJ2-1, with D unclear. The CDR3 loop spans 11 amino acids. The germline V gene has CDR1 MDHEN and CDR2 SYDVKM. V shed 4 bases and J shed 4 bases, with 2 bases lying between them. The CDR3 reads CASSSYNEQFF. As DNA, the CDR3 is TGTGCCAGCAGTTCGTACAATGAGCAGTTCTTC.

This chain uses TRBV10-3 with TRBJ1-5; D gene ambiguous. The V gene's germline CDR1 is ENHRY and CDR2 SYGVKD. The CDR3 runs to 17 residues. V was cut by 3 bases and J by 4 bases, with 19 bases left in between. Here the CDR3 DNA reads TGTGCCATCAGTGACCGCCCGATGGGGAGCTTAAATCAGCCCCAGCATTTT. Translated: CAISDRPMGSLNQPQHF.

V is TRBV4-1 and J is TRBJ2-1; the D is unclear. The germline gives CDR1 MGHRA, CDR2 YSYEKL. The CDR3 is made up of 15 amino acids. V dropped 0 bases and J dropped 4 bases, with 10 bases sitting between them. CDR3 residues: CASSQETANYNEQFF. DNA for the CDR3: TGCGCCAGCAGCCAAGAAACAGCTAATTACAATGAGCAGTTCTTC.

In nucleotides, the CDR3 is TGTGCCAGCAGGCGACAGGGAATGAACTATGGCTACACCTTC. It encodes CASRRQGMNYGYTF. The chain couples TRBV28 to TRBJ1-2; 7 bases fit TRBD1. The CDR3 has 14 residues. Germline trimming cut 6 bases from V and 2 bases from J; bases unmatched to any gene: 6. Germline V gene sequence: CDR1 MDHEN, CDR2 SYDVKM.

This clone occurred a few times. The chain links TRBV5-1 to TRBJ2-2; the D is unclear. CDR1 and CDR2 (germline): SGHRS, YFSETQ. Trimming removed 0 bases from V and 0 bases from J, with 9 bases in between. CDR3 length equals 16 residues. The CDR3 coding sequence is TGCGCCAGCAGCTTGGGGGCTAGAACGAACACCGGGGAGCTGTTTTTT. This encodes CASSLGARTNTGELFF.

The V call is TRBV28, the J call TRBJ2-7; either TRBD1 or TRBD2 may fit D (5 bases each). The germline V gene encodes CDR1 MDHEN and CDR2 SYDVKM. Trimming left V 3 bases short and J 5 bases short, with 14 bases between. The CDR3 spans 14 residues. The CDR3 coding sequence is TGTGCCAGCAGTTTGGGACGGCGTTGGGACGAGCAGTACTTC. Its translation: CASSLGRRWDEQYF.

Comment on this clone: This CDR3 is missing its conserved last phenylalanine or tryptophan, likely due to a read error. The genes are TRBV23-1 and TRBJ1-1, with TRBD1 matching over 9 bases. Being an ORF, TRBV23-1 has a function that is uncertain. The CDR3 length is 16 residues. The DNA for the CDR3 is TGCGCCAGTAGTCAGCAACCCCGACAGGGGGACACTGAAGCTTTCTCT. It encodes CASSQQPRQGDTEAFS.

J is TRBJ1-4 and V is TRBV6-1; D is perhaps TRBD1 (5 bases). Per the germline V gene, CDR1 is MNHNS and CDR2 is SASEGT. This CDR3 region has 14 residues. V was shortened by 5 bases and J by 0 bases, with 7 bases between the two germline ends. CDR3 region: CASSLRATNEKLFF. CDR3 nucleotides: TGTGCCAGCAGTCTCAGGGCAACTAATGAAAAACTGTTTTTT.

V is TRBV6-5 and J is TRBJ2-7, with 10 bases that match TRBD1. This CDR3 has 14 amino acids. CDR1 is MNHEY, CDR2 SVGAGI, per germline. Germline trimming cut 6 bases from V and 7 bases from J; bases unmatched to any gene: 9. CDR3 DNA: TGTGCCAGCAGCTCGGGACAGGGGCCTACGGAGCAGTACTTC. Translation gives CASSSGQGPTEQYF.

The J gene is TRBJ1-2, the V gene TRBV2; tentative D call: TRBD1 (6 bases). This CDR3 contains 14 residues. The germline CDR1 and CDR2 sequences are SNHLY and FYNNEI. V dropped 4 bases and J dropped 1 base, with 10 bases sitting between them. The CDR3 here is CASSGGTFNYGYTF. CDR3 DNA: TGTGCCAGCAGTGGCGGGACATTTAACTATGGCTACACCTTC.

The J gene is TRBJ2-7, the V gene TRBV28; 7 nucleotides agree with TRBD2. Germline V gives CDR1 MDHEN, CDR2 SYDVKM. The CDR3 totals 16 residues. Trimming cost V 3 bases and J 0 bases; bases outside gene matches: 8. CDR3 DNA sequence: TGTGCCAGCAGTTTGAGGCAGCGGGATCCCTCCTACGAGCAGTACTTC. It yields the protein CASSLRQRDPSYEQYF.

This clone was detected only once. The chain combines TRBV19 with TRBJ1-1, with a weak D call TRBD1 (6 bases). CDR1 LNHDA and CDR2 SQIVND come from the germline V gene (reference sequence). CDR3 length: 12 residues. The V gene lost 7 bases and the J gene lost 4 bases, with 10 bases spanning the gap. The CDR3 DNA reads TGTGCCAGTAATCAGGGGCTCACTGAAGCTTTCTTT. As protein: CASNQGLTEAFF.

The chain carries TRBV7-3 and TRBJ2-1; TRBD2 agrees at 12 bases. The CDR3 has 16 residues. Trimming took 4 bases from V and 10 from J; bases not matched to a gene: 11. The germline gives CDR1 SGHTA, CDR2 FQGTGA. In DNA, the CDR3 is TGTGCCAGCAGCTCCCCCGGGACTAGCGGGCGTAGGGAGCAGTTCTTC. It specifies CASSSPGTSGRREQFF.

The V call is TRBV7-3, the J call TRBJ2-1, with 10 bases identical to TRBD2. The germline CDR1 and CDR2 sequences are SGHTA and FQGTGA. V shed 3 bases and J 4 bases; nucleotides not matched to a gene: 3. The CDR3 totals 15 residues. CDR3 coding DNA: TGTGCCAGCAGCTTTAGCGGGGGGCTATACAATGAGCAGTTCTTC. This codes for CASSFSGGLYNEQFF.

The gene calls are TRBV19 and TRBJ2-5; 7 bases are shared with TRBD2. Trimming took 3 bases from V and 3 from J; bases not matched to a gene: 4. Per the germline V gene, CDR1 is LNHDA and CDR2 is SQIVND (reference sequence). The CDR3 runs to 14 residues. The CDR3 nucleotides read TGTGCCAGTAGTATTAAGGGGAGGGAAGAGACCCAGTACTTC. Amino acid sequence: CASSIKGREETQYF.